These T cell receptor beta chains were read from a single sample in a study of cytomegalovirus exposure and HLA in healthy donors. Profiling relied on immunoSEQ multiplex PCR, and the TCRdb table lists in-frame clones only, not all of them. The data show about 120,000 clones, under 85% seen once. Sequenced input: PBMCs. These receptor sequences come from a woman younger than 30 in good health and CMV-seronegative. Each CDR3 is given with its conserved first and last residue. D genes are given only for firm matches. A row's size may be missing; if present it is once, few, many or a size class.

CDR3aa: CASSLDVTNGEGTEAFF
CDR3nt: TGTGCCAGCAGCTTGGATGTTACTAACGGGGAGGGCACTGAAGCTTTCTTT
abundance: NA
j_gene: TRBJ1-1
d_gene: NA
v_gene: TRBV5-4

CDR3aa: CASSYSTFSHGYTF
CDR3nt: TGTGCCAGCAGTTACTCGACTTTTAGTCATGGCTACACCTTC
abundance: few
j_gene: TRBJ1-2
d_gene: NA
v_gene: TRBV6-6

CDR3aa: CASRTTGGSAEAFF
CDR3nt: TGCGCCAGCAGGACGACAGGGGGGTCCGCTGAAGCTTTCTTT
abundance: NA
j_gene: TRBJ1-1
d_gene: TRBD1
v_gene: TRBV5-1

CDR3aa: CASSPWGPAGYTF
CDR3nt: TGTGCCAGCAGTCCCTGGGGCCCGGCGGGCTACACCTTC
abundance: NA
j_gene: TRBJ1-2
d_gene: NA
v_gene: TRBV2

CDR3aa: CATQAGQGLTATEAFF
CDR3nt: TGTGCCACCCAAGCTGGACAGGGCCTAACTGCTACTGAAGCTTTCTTT
abundance: NA
j_gene: TRBJ1-1
d_gene: TRBD1
v_gene: TRBV6-6

CDR3aa: CAWRGQTNEKLFF
CDR3nt: TGTGCCTGGAGAGGACAGACTAATGAAAAACTGTTTTTT
abundance: NA
j_gene: TRBJ1-4
d_gene: NA
v_gene: TRBV30

CDR3aa: CASSQMGGAGYGYTF
CDR3nt: TGTGCCAGCAGCCAAATGGGAGGGGCGGGCTATGGCTACACCTTC
abundance: NA
j_gene: TRBJ1-2
d_gene: NA
v_gene: TRBV25-1

CDR3aa: CASSPVPSGGTYNEQFF
CDR3nt: TGTGCCAGCAGCCCGGTGCCTAGCGGGGGTACATACAATGAGCAGTTCTTC
abundance: NA
j_gene: TRBJ2-1
d_gene: TRBD2
v_gene: TRBV5-4

CDR3aa: CASSLETGWGYTF
CDR3nt: TGTGCCAGCAGCTTAGAAACAGGGTGGGGCTACACCTTC
abundance: NA
j_gene: TRBJ1-2
d_gene: NA
v_gene: TRBV7-9

CDR3aa: CASSRSRTALDTQYF
CDR3nt: TGTGCCAGCAGCCGTAGTCGGACTGCCTTGGATACGCAGTATTTT
abundance: NA
j_gene: TRBJ2-3
d_gene: NA
v_gene: TRBV7-8

CDR3aa: CASSFRVWGQAKNTEAFF
CDR3nt: TGTGCCAGCAGCTTTCGGGTTTGGGGACAGGCTAAGAACACTGAAGCTTTCTTT
abundance: NA
j_gene: TRBJ1-1
d_gene: TRBD1
v_gene: TRBV11-2

CDR3aa: CASSLVPGHILSYGYTF
CDR3nt: TGTGCCAGCAGCTTAGTACCTGGACACATCCTTAGCTATGGCTACACCTTC
abundance: NA
j_gene: TRBJ1-2
d_gene: NA
v_gene: TRBV7-2

CDR3aa: CASSVVGGAEQSTEAFF
CDR3nt: TGTGCCAGCAGCGTAGTAGGTGGGGCAGAACAGAGCACTGAAGCTTTCTTT
abundance: NA
j_gene: TRBJ1-1
d_gene: NA
v_gene: TRBV9

CDR3aa: CASRGATGELFF
CDR3nt: TGTGCCAGCCGGGGGGCAACCGGGGAGCTGTTTTTT
abundance: NA
j_gene: TRBJ2-2
d_gene: NA
v_gene: TRBV9

CDR3aa: CASKEGDRTNSPLHF
CDR3nt: TGTGCCAGCAAAGAGGGGGACAGGACGAATTCACCCCTCCACTTT
abundance: NA
j_gene: TRBJ1-6
d_gene: TRBD1
v_gene: TRBV28

CDR3aa: CAIAQGEAYEQYF
CDR3nt: TGTGCCATCGCACAGGGAGAGGCCTACGAGCAGTACTTC
abundance: NA
j_gene: TRBJ2-7
d_gene: NA
v_gene: TRBV10-3

CDR3aa: CASSTSDGYTF
CDR3nt: TGTGCCAGCAGCACGAGCGATGGCTACACCTTC
abundance: NA
j_gene: TRBJ1-2
d_gene: NA
v_gene: TRBV9

CDR3aa: CASSYSNFRDTIYF
CDR3nt: TGTGCCAGCAGTTACTCCAACTTTCGGGACACCATATATTTT
abundance: NA
j_gene: TRBJ1-3
d_gene: NA
v_gene: TRBV6-5

CDR3aa: CSASPGLRNYGYTF
CDR3nt: TGCAGCGCCTCTCCGGGACTCAGGAACTATGGCTACACCTTC
abundance: NA
j_gene: TRBJ1-2
d_gene: NA
v_gene: TRBV29-1

CDR3aa: CASSEGTGGMSPLHF
CDR3nt: TGTGCCAGCAGTGAAGGTACAGGGGGCATGTCACCCCTCCACTTT
abundance: NA
j_gene: TRBJ1-6
d_gene: TRBD1
v_gene: TRBV2

CDR3aa: CASSPAGSPNQPQHF
CDR3nt: TGTGCCAGCAGCCCAGCAGGCAGCCCCAATCAGCCCCAGCATTTT
abundance: few
j_gene: TRBJ1-5
d_gene: NA
v_gene: TRBV7-9

CDR3aa: CASSPRLVQETQYF
CDR3nt: TGTGCCAGCAGTCCTCGACTAGTCCAAGAGACCCAGTACTTC
abundance: NA
j_gene: TRBJ2-5
d_gene: NA
v_gene: TRBV14

CDR3aa: CASNGQGSEQYF
CDR3nt: TGTGCCAGCAACGGACAGGGGAGCGAGCAGTACTTC
abundance: few
j_gene: TRBJ2-7
d_gene: TRBD1
v_gene: TRBV6-1

CDR3aa: CASSFRTATEAFF
CDR3nt: TGTGCCAGCAGTTTCCGGACAGCCACTGAAGCTTTCTTT
abundance: NA
j_gene: TRBJ1-1
d_gene: NA
v_gene: TRBV28

CDR3aa: CASSEGQGHQTNEKLFF
CDR3nt: TGTGCCAGCAGTGAGGGACAGGGTCATCAGACTAATGAAAAACTGTTTTTT
abundance: NA
j_gene: TRBJ1-4
d_gene: TRBD1
v_gene: TRBV6-1

CDR3aa: CASSPTEQETQYF
CDR3nt: TGTGCCAGCAGTCCGACAGAGCAAGAGACCCAGTACTTC
abundance: NA
j_gene: TRBJ2-5
d_gene: NA
v_gene: TRBV27

CDR3aa: CASSPGQGGNQPQHF
CDR3nt: TGTGCCAGCAGCCCCGGACAGGGCGGCAATCAGCCCCAGCATTTT
abundance: NA
j_gene: TRBJ1-5
d_gene: TRBD1
v_gene: TRBV28

CDR3aa: CASSLNYGYTF
CDR3nt: TGTGCCAGCAGCCTTAACTATGGCTACACCTTC
abundance: NA
j_gene: TRBJ1-2
d_gene: NA
v_gene: TRBV7-9

CDR3aa: CASAAGRDGYTF
CDR3nt: TGTGCCAGCGCCGCGGGTAGAGATGGCTACACCTTC
abundance: NA
j_gene: TRBJ1-2
d_gene: NA
v_gene: TRBV28

CDR3aa: CASSAKTGQQGPQHF
CDR3nt: TGTGCCAGTAGTGCAAAGACAGGCCAACAAGGGCCCCAGCATTTT
abundance: NA
j_gene: TRBJ1-5
d_gene: NA
v_gene: TRBV19

CDR3aa: CASSLDRGWYEQYF
CDR3nt: TGTGCCAGCAGCTTAGATCGGGGGTGGTACGAGCAGTACTTC
abundance: NA
j_gene: TRBJ2-7
d_gene: NA
v_gene: TRBV11-2

CDR3aa: CSASSGGHNSSLHF
CDR3nt: TGCAGCGCCTCTAGTGGGGGCCATAATTCATCCCTCCACTTT
abundance: NA
j_gene: TRBJ1-6
d_gene: NA
v_gene: TRBV29-1

CDR3aa: CASSQKNRGADTQYF
CDR3nt: TGCGCCAGCAGTCAAAAAAACCGCGGGGCAGATACGCAGTATTTT
abundance: NA
j_gene: TRBJ2-3
d_gene: NA
v_gene: TRBV23-1

CDR3aa: CASRAPGHNTEAFF
CDR3nt: TGTGCCAGCAGAGCTCCGGGACATAACACTGAAGCTTTCTTT
abundance: NA
j_gene: TRBJ1-1
d_gene: NA
v_gene: TRBV2

CDR3aa: CASSYRDRGSYGYTF
CDR3nt: TGTGCCAGCAGTTACCGGGACAGAGGATCCTATGGCTACACCTTC
abundance: NA
j_gene: TRBJ1-2
d_gene: TRBD1
v_gene: TRBV28

CDR3aa: CASSYSRTEAFF
CDR3nt: TGTGCCAGCAGTTACTCGAGGACAGAAGCTTTCTTT
abundance: NA
j_gene: TRBJ1-1
d_gene: NA
v_gene: TRBV6-5

CDR3aa: CASSKWQTSGGYEQYF
CDR3nt: TGTGCCAGCAGCAAATGGCAGACTAGCGGGGGTTACGAGCAGTACTTC
abundance: NA
j_gene: TRBJ2-7
d_gene: NA
v_gene: TRBV21-1

CDR3aa: CASIGHQNTEAFF
CDR3nt: TGTGCCAGCATCGGACACCAGAACACTGAAGCTTTCTTT
abundance: NA
j_gene: TRBJ1-1
d_gene: NA
v_gene: TRBV27

CDR3aa: CASSGGGRSQPQHF
CDR3nt: TGTGCCAGCAGTGGGGGAGGCCGGTCTCAGCCCCAGCATTTT
abundance: NA
j_gene: TRBJ1-5
d_gene: NA
v_gene: TRBV6-1

CDR3aa: CASTLGRNSPLHF
CDR3nt: TGTGCCAGCACCCTCGGGAGAAATTCACCCCTCCACTTT
abundance: NA
j_gene: TRBJ1-6
d_gene: NA
v_gene: TRBV28

CDR3aa: CASSIFGPGVTGELFF
CDR3nt: TGTGCCAGTAGTATTTTTGGTCCAGGGGTAACCGGGGAGCTGTTTTTT
abundance: NA
j_gene: TRBJ2-2
d_gene: NA
v_gene: TRBV19

CDR3aa: CASSDRGADTEAFF
CDR3nt: TGTGCCAGCAGTGACAGGGGGGCAGACACTGAAGCTTTCTTT
abundance: NA
j_gene: TRBJ1-1
d_gene: TRBD1
v_gene: TRBV27

CDR3aa: CASSPWTGSSYEQYF
CDR3nt: TGTGCCAGTAGTCCCTGGACTGGGAGCTCCTACGAGCAGTACTTC
abundance: NA
j_gene: TRBJ2-7
d_gene: NA
v_gene: TRBV19

CDR3aa: CASSLGSHEGSPLHF
CDR3nt: TGTGCCAGCAGCTTAGGGTCCCACGAGGGTTCACCCCTCCACTTT
abundance: few
j_gene: TRBJ1-6
d_gene: NA
v_gene: TRBV7-9

CDR3aa: CASSPRRSSATNEKLFF
CDR3nt: TGTGCCAGTAGCCCCAGGAGGAGTAGCGCAACTAATGAAAAACTGTTTTTT
abundance: NA
j_gene: TRBJ1-4
d_gene: NA
v_gene: TRBV19

CDR3aa: CASTTTDYYGYTF
CDR3nt: TGTGCCAGCACAACGACAGACTACTATGGCTACACCTTC
abundance: NA
j_gene: TRBJ1-2
d_gene: NA
v_gene: TRBV28

CDR3aa: CASSDPDRDTEAFF
CDR3nt: TGTGCCAGCAGTGACCCGGACAGGGACACTGAAGCTTTCTTT
abundance: few
j_gene: TRBJ1-1
d_gene: TRBD1
v_gene: TRBV5-8

CDR3aa: CASSLGKRGGEQYF
CDR3nt: TGCGCCAGCAGCTTGGGGAAGAGGGGGGGCGAGCAGTACTTC
abundance: once
j_gene: TRBJ2-7
d_gene: NA
v_gene: TRBV5-1

CDR3aa: CATQALLGTEAFF
CDR3nt: TGTGCCACTCAGGCCTTACTTGGGACTGAAGCTTTCTTT
abundance: NA
j_gene: TRBJ1-1
d_gene: NA
v_gene: TRBV19

CDR3aa: CASSIGQGIYQPQHF
CDR3nt: TGTGCCAGTAGTATCGGACAGGGGATCTATCAGCCCCAGCATTTT
abundance: once
j_gene: TRBJ1-5
d_gene: TRBD1
v_gene: TRBV19

CDR3aa: CASSFKLTAQGAAVYGYTF
CDR3nt: TGTGCCAGCAGCTTTAAGCTCACCGCACAGGGGGCGGCGGTCTATGGCTACACCTTC
abundance: NA
j_gene: TRBJ1-2
d_gene: TRBD1
v_gene: TRBV5-4

CDR3aa: CASSHPIRAFSSYEQYF
CDR3nt: TGTGCCAGCAGTCACCCCATCAGGGCCTTTAGCTCCTACGAGCAGTACTTC
abundance: NA
j_gene: TRBJ2-7
d_gene: NA
v_gene: TRBV11-3

CDR3aa: CASRKKGTGDYEQYF
CDR3nt: TGTGCCAGCAGGAAAAAGGGGACAGGGGACTACGAGCAGTACTTC
abundance: once
j_gene: TRBJ2-7
d_gene: TRBD1
v_gene: TRBV6-5

CDR3aa: CASSRGQGSYEQYF
CDR3nt: TGTGCCAGCAGCCGGGGACAGGGGTCCTACGAGCAGTACTTC
abundance: few
j_gene: TRBJ2-7
d_gene: TRBD1
v_gene: TRBV11-1